This is a list of T cell receptor beta chains from one sample in a study of shared clonotypes between healthy human individuals. Libraries were prepared by immunoSEQ multiplex PCR; TCRdb keeps only in-frame clonotypes and omits some of them. Among some 500,000 clones listed, 90% to 97% were seen once. The specimen was naive CD4+ T cells sorted from blood. The receptors shown here come from a woman in her twenties or thirties in good health. The CDR3 runs from the conserved cysteine through the conserved F or W. The D gene is left open where the match is weak. The size entry is marked missing in some rows and otherwise reads once, few, many or a size class.

d_call | clone_size | j_call | v_call | cdr3_nt | cdr3_aa
TRBD1 | - | TRBJ1-1 | TRBV18 | TGTGCCAGCTCAACCGGGACAGGGATGAACACTGAAGCTTTCTTT | CASSTGTGMNTEAFF
TRBD1 | - | TRBJ2-2 | TRBV11-3 | TGTGCCAGCAGCTACGGGACAGGGGATGTCGGGGAGCTGTTTTTT | CASSYGTGDVGELFF
- | - | TRBJ2-7 | TRBV28 | TGTGCCAGCAGTTCGGGGGCGGCAGGCAGCTCCTACGAGCAGTACTTC | CASSSGAAGSSYEQYF
TRBD2 | - | TRBJ2-1 | TRBV11-2 | TGTGCCAGCAGCTTAATGGGGACTAGCGGCGTTCTCCGGCAGTTCTTC | CASSLMGTSGVLRQFF
- | - | TRBJ1-2 | TRBV28 | TGTGCCAGCAGTCTCCCCGTTGGGGGTTATGGCTACACCTTC | CASSLPVGGYGYTF
TRBD2 | - | TRBJ2-5 | TRBV7-7 | TGTGCCAGCAGCTGGGGAGCGGGAAAGGAGACCCAGTACTTC | CASSWGAGKETQYF
TRBD1 | - | TRBJ1-1 | TRBV28 | TGTGCCAGCACCGGGACAGGAGCGAACACTGAAGCTTTCTTT | CASTGTGANTEAFF
TRBD1 | - | TRBJ2-7 | TRBV7-9 | TGTGCCAGCAGCCCCACCAAGGGACAGGTGATCTCCTACGAGCAGTACTTC | CASSPTKGQVISYEQYF
- | - | TRBJ1-2 | TRBV27 | TGTGCCAGCACCCCAGGACGAGGCAACAACTATGGCTACACCTTC | CASTPGRGNNYGYTF
- | - | TRBJ2-5 | TRBV7-9 | TGTGCCAGCAGCCCCGGGGCCCAAGAGACCCAGTACTTC | CASSPGAQETQYF
- | - | TRBJ2-3 | TRBV4-2 | TGTGCCAGCAGCCAAGAGGCGGATAGCACAGATACGCAGTATTTT | CASSQEADSTDTQYF
TRBD1 | - | TRBJ2-5 | TRBV11-2 | TGTGCCAGCAGCCTGACAGGGCTGGGGGAGACCCAGTACTTC | CASSLTGLGETQYF
TRBD2 | - | TRBJ2-1 | TRBV7-7 | TGTGCCAGCAGCTTAGCGTTAGGGGGACTAGCGGAATACAATGAGCAGTTCTTC | CASSLALGGLAEYNEQFF
- | once | TRBJ2-5 | TRBV18 | TGTGCCAGCTCACGTACAGGGAGGGAGACCCAGTACTTC | CASSRTGRETQYF
TRBD1 | - | TRBJ2-7 | TRBV18 | TGTGCCAGCTCATCTACCAGGGACAGTCCCTACGAGCAGTACTTC | CASSSTRDSPYEQYF
TRBD2 | - | TRBJ2-1 | TRBV11-2 | TGTGCCAGCCCGGGACTAGCGGGAGAGGGGGAGCAGTTCTTC | CASPGLAGEGEQFF
- | - | TRBJ2-5 | TRBV18 | TGTGCCAGCTCACCTGGGGAGACCCAGTACTTC | CASSPGETQYF
TRBD2 | - | TRBJ2-1 | TRBV11-1 | TGTGCCAGCAGCACAAAGGGGTGGCGGGAGCGCAATGAGCAGTTCTTC | CASSTKGWRERNEQFF
- | - | TRBJ2-7 | TRBV10-3 | TGTGCCATCAGTGAGGGGCTTTACCCCTCCTACGAGCAGTACTTC | CAISEGLYPSYEQYF
TRBD1 | - | TRBJ1-2 | TRBV30 | TGTGCCTGGAGTGTACCGGGCAGGGGGGACTATGGCTACACCTTC | CAWSVPGRGDYGYTF
- | - | TRBJ1-5 | TRBV6-1 | TGTGCCAGCACACCGGGGACCTCCAATCAGCCCCAGCATTTT | CASTPGTSNQPQHF
- | - | TRBJ1-3 | TRBV4-1 | TGCGCCAGCAGCCAAGAGATAGGTGGTCGAGGGTTCTCTGGAAACACCATATATTTT | CASSQEIGGRGFSGNTIYF
- | - | TRBJ2-3 | TRBV18 | TGTGCCAGCTCACTACGGGGGGCGCAGGGAGATACGCAGTATTTT | CASSLRGAQGDTQYF
- | - | TRBJ2-1 | TRBV9 | TGTGCCAGCAGCTCTCGTGGGCGGGGCTACAATGAGCAGTTCTTC | CASSSRGRGYNEQFF
- | - | TRBJ1-5 | TRBV7-2 | TGTGCCAGCAGCTTGTCTTTGGGGGCCGGTCAGCCCCAGCATTTT | CASSLSLGAGQPQHF
- | - | TRBJ1-4 | TRBV7-6 | TGTGCCAGCAGCTGGGTTAATGAAAAACTGTTTTTT | CASSWVNEKLFF
TRBD1 | - | TRBJ1-5 | TRBV15 | TGTGCCACCAGCACGGGACAGATCAATCAGCCCCAGCATTTT | CATSTGQINQPQHF
TRBD1 | - | TRBJ2-3 | TRBV10-3 | TGTGCCATCAGCTCCGGACAGGGAGGAGCAGATACGCAGTATTTT | CAISSGQGGADTQYF
TRBD1 | - | TRBJ2-2 | TRBV5-1 | TGCGCCAGCCGGGGACAGGTTGAGAACACCGGGGAGCTGTTTTTT | CASRGQVENTGELFF
- | - | TRBJ1-4 | TRBV5-1 | TGCGCCAGCAGCTTGCGTATCGGCGGTCTTCCTAATGAAAAACTGTTTTTT | CASSLRIGGLPNEKLFF
- | - | TRBJ1-4 | TRBV5-6 | TGTGCCAGCAGCTCGACAGCCGATAATGAAAAACTGTTTTTT | CASSSTADNEKLFF
- | - | TRBJ1-1 | TRBV11-2 | TGTGCCAGCAGCGCCTGGGATGGCTTAAACACTGAAGCTTTCTTT | CASSAWDGLNTEAFF
- | - | TRBJ2-7 | TRBV11-2 | TGTGCCAGCAGCCCAACCCCCATCGCCTACGAGCAGTACTTC | CASSPTPIAYEQYF
- | - | TRBJ1-2 | TRBV6-1 | TGTGCCAGCAGTGAGATCTATGGCTACACCTTC | CASSEIYGYTF
- | - | TRBJ2-1 | TRBV27 | TGTGCCAGCAGTTTGCGTGGGGCAGGGTTTGGCAATGAGCAGTTCTTC | CASSLRGAGFGNEQFF
TRBD2 | - | TRBJ2-1 | TRBV11-2 | TGTGCCAGCAGCTTAGGTTTTGCGGGGAGGGTCCACAATGAGCAGTTCTTC | CASSLGFAGRVHNEQFF
TRBD2 | - | TRBJ2-1 | TRBV9 | TGTGCCAGCAGCGTAGCCGGGACTAGCGGGAGGGCCGAGCAGTTCTTC | CASSVAGTSGRAEQFF
- | - | TRBJ2-2 | TRBV27 | TGTGCCAGCAGCCCCTCCACCGGGGAGCTGTTTTTT | CASSPSTGELFF
- | - | TRBJ1-5 | TRBV30 | TGTGCCTGGAGCCCAGGCCAGGGACCCAATCAGCCCCAGCATTTT | CAWSPGQGPNQPQHF
- | - | TRBJ2-1 | TRBV6-1 | TGTGCCAGCATGAGGAGCTCCTACAATGAGCAGTTCTTC | CASMRSSYNEQFF
TRBD1 | - | TRBJ2-7 | TRBV30 | TGTGCCTGGAGGGAGGACAGGGGACTCTACGAGCAGTACTTC | CAWREDRGLYEQYF
- | - | TRBJ1-4 | TRBV28 | TGTGCCATCCTCTCCCCAACTAATGAAAAACTGTTTTTT | CAILSPTNEKLFF
TRBD1 | - | TRBJ2-3 | TRBV5-6 | TGTGCCAGCAGTTTCAGGGGGCGATTCGCAGATACGCAGTATTTT | CASSFRGRFADTQYF
TRBD1 | - | TRBJ2-2 | TRBV2 | TGTGCCAGCAGCGTGGGGACAGGGGTAACCGGGGAGCTGTTTTTT | CASSVGTGVTGELFF
TRBD1 | - | TRBJ1-2 | TRBV28 | TGTGCCAGCAGTTTACCCTGGCGACAGGGGGGCTACACCTTC | CASSLPWRQGGYTF
- | - | TRBJ1-4 | TRBV28 | TGTGCCAGCCAAGGGTTAAATGAAAAACTGTTTTTT | CASQGLNEKLFF
- | - | TRBJ2-3 | TRBV28 | TGTGCCACCCTCCAAACGGGAGTCACAGATACGCAGTATTTT | CATLQTGVTDTQYF